This T cell receptor (beta chain) was retrieved from a study of OX40 agonist ivuxolimab in advanced cancers. Overall study context: Three patients, one with hepatocellular carcinoma and two with cutaneous melanoma, achieved partial responses.

Blood specimens came from baseline, cycle 4 day 1, and cycle 7 day 1. The CDR3 is 17 residues long. Trimming cost V 3 bases and J 6 bases, with 21 bases left between them. The germline V gene encodes CDR1 SGHAT and CDR2 FQNNGV. Sequencing was performed with immunoSEQ multiplex PCR; in TCRdb, only in-frame clones are kept and a portion is missing. The sample includes 45,000 to 50,000 clones, more than 70% of them seen just once. The receptor was isolated from an adult with an advanced solid tumor such as melanoma, head and neck, liver or kidney cancer. V usage is TRBV11-2 and J usage is TRBJ2-1; possible D gene TRBD2, 6 bases. Sequenced material: CD4+ or CD8+ T cells sorted from blood, taken in a trial of the OX40 agonist ivuxolimab. The CDR3 DNA is TGTGCCAGCAGCTTCCCGGGGGTCGAGGGAAAACTCAATGAGCAGTTCTTC. Translated, it gives CASSFPGVEGKLNEQFF.